Sequencing of this TCR beta chain was carried out in a study of radiotherapy plus CTLA-4 blockade in lung cancer. Study information: Patients showed objective responses in roughly 18% of cases, and disease control was achieved by about 31%.

Study results and caveats: Among reported predictors of response, early blood T cell clone dynamics with interferon-beta performed best.

The protocol was immunoSEQ multiplex PCR, while the TCRdb copy is restricted to in-frame clones and leaves out a portion. Of tens of thousands of clones listed, around 78% are singletons. A word on this clone: Its specificity is unknown.

V dropped 5 bases and J dropped 3; count of bases not matched to a gene: 9. Germline V gene lookup returns CDR1 KGHSH and CDR2 LQKENI. This CDR3 region has 16 residues. This chain uses TRBV18 with TRBJ2-2, with 7 nucleotides matching TRBD1. This TCR was sampled from a human donor with non-small cell lung cancer whose response to radiotherapy plus ipilimumab could not be evaluated. Some clones in this sample may be carry-over from other donors' samples. Sequenced material: peripheral blood, taken from a patient treated with radiotherapy plus ipilimumab. The CDR3 DNA follows: TGTGCCAGCTCATCACAAGTAGGGGGCCACACCGGGGAGCTGTTTTTT. Translating it yields CASSSQVGGHTGELFF.